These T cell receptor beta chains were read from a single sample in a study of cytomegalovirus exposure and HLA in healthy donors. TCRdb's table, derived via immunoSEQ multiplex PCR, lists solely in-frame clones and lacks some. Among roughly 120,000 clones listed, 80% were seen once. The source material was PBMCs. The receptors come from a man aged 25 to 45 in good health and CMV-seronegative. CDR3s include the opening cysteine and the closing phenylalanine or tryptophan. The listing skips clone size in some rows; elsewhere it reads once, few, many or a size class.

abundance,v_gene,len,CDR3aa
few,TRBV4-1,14,CASSQLAGGETQYF
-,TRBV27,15,CATSSGQWSWEKLFF
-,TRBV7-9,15,CASSSEEDRAYEQYF
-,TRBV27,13,CASSLREQETQYF
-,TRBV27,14,CASTPGQSSYEQYF
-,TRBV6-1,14,CASSVDRALYEQYF
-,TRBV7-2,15,CASSLVRTGVEKLFF
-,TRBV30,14,CAWSLLAGGNEQYF
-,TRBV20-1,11,CSPDRDYGYTF
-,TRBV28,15,CASNGALKSYNEQFF
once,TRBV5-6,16,CASSLVWDRSTYEQYF
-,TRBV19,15,CASSKGTGGYNEQFF
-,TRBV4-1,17,CASSPTPGLAGNYEQYF
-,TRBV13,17,CASSLDSGVFCNQPQHF
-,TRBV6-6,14,CASREDRVGTEAFF
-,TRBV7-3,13,CASSAGNSGGYTF
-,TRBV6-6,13,CASSYLGQEGYTF
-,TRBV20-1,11,CSAYRGYEQYF
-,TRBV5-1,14,CASSSLAGGETQYF
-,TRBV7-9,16,CASSSPTGTGFYEQYF
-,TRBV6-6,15,CASSYPGEVTTEAFF
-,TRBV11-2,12,CASSPSRGEQYF
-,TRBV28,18,CASSLFRSPRGRFNEQFF
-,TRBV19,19,CASSIDLRTGGSFSTEAFF
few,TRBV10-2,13,CASISQGEETQYF
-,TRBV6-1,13,CASSETGVNEQYF
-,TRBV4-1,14,CASSQGGVSQPQHF
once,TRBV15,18,CATSRRPAPPRDTGELFF
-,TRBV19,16,CASSWTGSGSDQPQHF
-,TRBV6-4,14,CASSPGQGGQPQNF
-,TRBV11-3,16,CASSPRTSGSYNEQFF
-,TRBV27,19,CASSPAGTSGVDFAYEQYF
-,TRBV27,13,CASSPYPNTEAFF
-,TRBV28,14,CASSFLGGSYEQYF
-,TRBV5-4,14,CASSLFSGSDEQYF
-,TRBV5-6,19,CASSLGGTGGIPNTGELFF
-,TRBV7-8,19,CASSSNNLAGRYHYNEQFF
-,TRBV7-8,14,CASSYTRIPYEQYF
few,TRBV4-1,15,CASSQGRGMNTEAFF
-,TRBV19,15,CASSIASGITDTQYF
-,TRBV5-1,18,CASSLGVSGRAGIGEQYF
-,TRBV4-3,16,CASSQDPVGTSDRYPF
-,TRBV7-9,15,CASYTPGLEYNEQFF
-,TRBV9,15,CASSVLASSYNEQFF
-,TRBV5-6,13,CASSLSAGNGYTF
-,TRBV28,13,CASSSLFTDTQYF
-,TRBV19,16,CASSPSEGSGANVLTF
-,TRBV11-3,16,CASSPRTVDSNQPQHF
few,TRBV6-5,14,CASSKRTAGETQYF
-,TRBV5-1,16,CASSRGSGESSYEQYF
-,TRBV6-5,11,CASIPTDEQFF
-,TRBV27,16,CASSIPGAMNRGEQYF
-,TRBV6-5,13,CASSYGGDQPQNF
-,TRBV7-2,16,CASSLVPGLASYEQYF
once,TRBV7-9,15,CASSLDLRDRRGYTF
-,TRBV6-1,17,CASREGLAGVAYNEQFF
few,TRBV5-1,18,CASSLWAGVRTGANVLTF
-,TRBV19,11,CASSTGYGYTF